The following is a TCR beta chain sequence with its context. This sample was taken from a study of cytomegalovirus exposure and HLA in healthy donors. A multiplex PCR was run with 60 Vbeta primers and 13 Jbeta primers. Clones were sequenced by immunoSEQ multiplex PCR, and TCRdb holds only the in-frame ones, with some missing. The sample lists tens of thousands of clones; 77% were seen once. The germline V and J ends were trimmed by 5 bases and 4 bases, with 10 bases remaining between them. Per the germline V gene, CDR1 is SGDLS and CDR2 is YYNGEE. The length of the CDR3 is 12 residues. The chain is built from TRBV9 and TRBJ2-7, with D possibly being TRBD1 (6 bases). The sequence came from a man aged 25-40 years in good health and CMV-seronegative. The sequencing sample was made of PBMCs. DNA of the CDR3: TGTGCCAGCAGTGACGACAGGTACGAGCAGTACTTC. Translation: CASSDDRYEQYF. The entire variable domain, with the rest obtained from reference TRBV9 and TRBJ2-7, is as follows: DSGVTQTPKHLITATGQRVTLRCSPRSGDLSVYWYQQSLDQGLQFLIQYYNGEERAKGNILERFSAQQFPDLHSELNLSSLELGDSALYFCASSDDRYEQYFGPGTRLTVT.